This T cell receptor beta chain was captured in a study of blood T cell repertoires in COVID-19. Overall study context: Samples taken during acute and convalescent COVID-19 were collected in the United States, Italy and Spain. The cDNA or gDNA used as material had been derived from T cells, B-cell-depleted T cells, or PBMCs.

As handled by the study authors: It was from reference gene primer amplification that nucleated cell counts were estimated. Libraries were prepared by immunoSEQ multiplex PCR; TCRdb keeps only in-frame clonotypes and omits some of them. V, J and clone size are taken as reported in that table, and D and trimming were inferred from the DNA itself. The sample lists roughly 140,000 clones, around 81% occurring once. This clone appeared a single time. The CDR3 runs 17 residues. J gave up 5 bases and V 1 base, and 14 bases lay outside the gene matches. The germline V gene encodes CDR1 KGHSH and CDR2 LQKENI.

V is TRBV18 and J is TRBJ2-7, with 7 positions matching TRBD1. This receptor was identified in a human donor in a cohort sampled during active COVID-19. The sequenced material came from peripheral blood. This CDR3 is CASSPLRLRQGSNEQYF. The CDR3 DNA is TGTGCCAGCTCACCACTAAGACTTAGACAGGGTTCGAACGAGCAGTACTTC.